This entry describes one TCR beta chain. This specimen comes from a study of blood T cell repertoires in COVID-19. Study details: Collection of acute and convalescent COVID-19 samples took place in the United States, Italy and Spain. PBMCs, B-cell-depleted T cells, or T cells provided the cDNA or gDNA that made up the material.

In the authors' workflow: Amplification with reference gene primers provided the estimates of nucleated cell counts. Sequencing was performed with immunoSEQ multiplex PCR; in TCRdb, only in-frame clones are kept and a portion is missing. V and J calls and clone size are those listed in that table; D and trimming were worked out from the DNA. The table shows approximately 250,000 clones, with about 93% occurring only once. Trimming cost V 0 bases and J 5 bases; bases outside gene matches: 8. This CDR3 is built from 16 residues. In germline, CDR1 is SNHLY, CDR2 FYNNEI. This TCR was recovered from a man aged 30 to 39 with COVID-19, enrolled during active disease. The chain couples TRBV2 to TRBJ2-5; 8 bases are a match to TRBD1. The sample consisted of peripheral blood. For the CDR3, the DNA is TGTGCCAGCAGTGAAGCGCTTCAGGGGGCCGGGGAGACCCAGTACTTC. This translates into CASSEALQGAGETQYF. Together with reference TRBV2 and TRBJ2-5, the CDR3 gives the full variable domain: EPEVTQTPSHQVTQMGQEVILRCVPISNHLYFYWYRQILGQKVEFLVSFYNNEISEKSEIFDDQFSVERPDGSNFTLKIRSTKLEDSAMYFCASSEALQGAGETQYFGPGTRLLVL.